This T cell receptor beta chain was sequenced for a study of Ad26.COV2.S vaccination and SARS-CoV-2 variants. Treatment: roughly 19 received Ad26.COV2.S at low or high dose, single or two shots; roughly five received placebo; per-sample allocation not given. Sampling happened 63 days after the first vaccine or placebo injection. Sequencing used immunoSEQ multiplex PCR; TCRdb keeps in-frame clones, though not all of them. The sample includes some 480,000 clones, approximately 90% seen only once; the top ten take 9.5% to 15%. Germline assignment: CDR1 SGDLS and CDR2 YYNGEE. The CDR3 runs to 15 residues. V was shortened by 4 bases and J by 4 bases, with 12 bases between the two germline ends.

This sequence originates from a person between 18 and 59 years old who received the Ad26.COV2.S COVID-19 vaccine or a placebo. The sample in question was peripheral blood, obtained in a trial of Ad26.COV2.S vaccine versus placebo. The chain carries TRBV9 and TRBJ2-6; possible D gene TRBD2, 6 bases. Written as DNA, the CDR3 is TGTGCCAGCAGCAGAGACGGGAGAGGGGCCAACGTCCTGACTTTC. It encodes CASSRDGRGANVLTF.